This T cell receptor (beta chain) was documented in a study of cytomegalovirus exposure and HLA in healthy donors. Looking at the study overall: Genotyping showed 81% of roughly 400 donors falling in the Caucasian-associated ancestry cluster.

Germline V gene data show CDR1 as MGHRA and CDR2 as YSYEKL. The V segment lost 1 base and the J segment 4 bases; nucleotides outside the gene matches: 5. This CDR3 spans 15 amino acids. Study results and limitations: In a later analysis, specific HLA alleles were associated with 15,000 or so TCR beta sequences at a 0.05 false discovery rate. A classifier reportedly called cytomegalovirus status with high sensitivity and specificity. Sequencing depth roughly uniform across donors was assumed in presence/absence analyses.

In the PCR, 60 Vbeta and 13 Jbeta primers were used. The data were produced by immunoSEQ multiplex PCR, yet TCRdb's version contains in-frame clones alone and is incomplete. The top ten hold less than 15% of the sample, which has about 90,000 clones, roughly 70% seen once. This clone was picked up one time. Its cognate antigen is unknown. The sequence was collected from a woman aged 45-60 years in good health and CMV-seropositive. J is TRBJ2-5 and V is TRBV4-1; TRBD2 aligns across 8 bases. Sequenced sample: PBMCs. The CDR3 loop reads CASSQAGGVGETQYF. The CDR3 DNA reads as TGCGCCAGCAGCCAAGCGGGAGGGGTCGGAGAGACCCAGTACTTC.